The clone carrying this TCR beta chain was recorded only once. Its antigen remains unidentified. Germline V lookup: CDR1 MNHEY, CDR2 SMNVEV (reference sequence). The CDR3 has 16 residues. V lost 6 bases to trimming and J lost 2 bases, with 18 bases between them. The source of the sample is a study of cytomegalovirus exposure and HLA in healthy donors. Study findings and constraints: Later analysis placed DRB1 highest and HLA-C lowest in TCR association rates, which differed by HLA locus. Rare TCR sequences predominated, though certain public TCRs were found in many donors. Some highly shared sequence variants likely arose as a pipeline artifact. A missense variant in DCLRE1C was later tied to TCR beta V- and J-gene trimming.

With 60 Vbeta and 13 Jbeta primers, the PCR was carried out. Profiling relied on immunoSEQ multiplex PCR, and the TCRdb table lists in-frame clones only, not all of them. The sample consists of under 200,000 clones, 82% of them appearing once. The J gene is TRBJ2-3, the V gene TRBV27; D is perhaps TRBD2 (6 bases). Sample: PBMCs. This clonotype was obtained from a girl under 18 in good health and CMV-seropositive. The CDR3 here is CASSAHRDFVTDTQYF. The CDR3 region has the DNA TGTGCCAGCAGCGCGCACCGGGACTTCGTCACAGATACGCAGTATTTT.